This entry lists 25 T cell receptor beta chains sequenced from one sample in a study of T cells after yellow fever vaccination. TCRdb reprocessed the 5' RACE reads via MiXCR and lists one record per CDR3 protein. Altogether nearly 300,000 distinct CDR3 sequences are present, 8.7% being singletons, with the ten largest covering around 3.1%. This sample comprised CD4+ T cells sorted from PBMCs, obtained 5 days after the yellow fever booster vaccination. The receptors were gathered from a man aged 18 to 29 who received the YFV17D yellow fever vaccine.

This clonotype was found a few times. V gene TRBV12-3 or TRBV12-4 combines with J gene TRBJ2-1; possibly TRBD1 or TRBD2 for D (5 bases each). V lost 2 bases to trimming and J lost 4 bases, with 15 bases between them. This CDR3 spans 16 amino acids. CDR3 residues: CASSLTGGGHYNEQFF. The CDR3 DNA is TGTGCCAGCAGTTTAACGGGTGGGGGTCATTACAATGAGCAGTTCTTC.

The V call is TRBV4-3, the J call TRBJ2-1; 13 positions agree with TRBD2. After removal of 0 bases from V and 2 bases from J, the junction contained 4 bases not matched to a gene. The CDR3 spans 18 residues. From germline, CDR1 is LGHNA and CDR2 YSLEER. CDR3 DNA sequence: TGCGCCAGCAGCCAAGATCTGGGACTAGCGGGGACCTACAATGAGCAGTTCTTC. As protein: CASSQDLGLAGTYNEQFF.

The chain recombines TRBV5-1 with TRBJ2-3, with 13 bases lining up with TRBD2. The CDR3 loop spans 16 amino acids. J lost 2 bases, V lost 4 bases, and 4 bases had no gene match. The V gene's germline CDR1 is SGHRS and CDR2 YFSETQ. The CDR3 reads CASSTGTSGDTDTQYF. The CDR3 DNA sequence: TGCGCCAGCAGCACGGGGACTAGCGGGGACACAGATACGCAGTATTTT.

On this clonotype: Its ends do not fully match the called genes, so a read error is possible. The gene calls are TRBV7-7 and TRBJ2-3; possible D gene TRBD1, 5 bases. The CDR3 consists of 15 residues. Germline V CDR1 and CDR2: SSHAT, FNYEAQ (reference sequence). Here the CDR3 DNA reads TGTGCTAGCAGCCTTTCGACAGACCCCACAGATACGCAGTATTTT. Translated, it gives CASSLSTDPTDTQYF.

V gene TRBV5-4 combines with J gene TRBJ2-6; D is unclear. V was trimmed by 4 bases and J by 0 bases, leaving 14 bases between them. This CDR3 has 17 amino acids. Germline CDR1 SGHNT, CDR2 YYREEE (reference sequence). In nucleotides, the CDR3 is TGTGCCAGCAGCCGGCCCGGACGGTCCTCTGGGGCCAACGTCCTGACTTTC. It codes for CASSRPGRSSGANVLTF. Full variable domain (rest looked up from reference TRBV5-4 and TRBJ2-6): ETGVTQSPTHLIKTRGQQVTLRCSSQSGHNTVSWYQQALGQGPQFIFQYYREEENGRGNFPPRFSGLQFPNYSSELNVNALELDDSALYLCASSRPGRSSGANVLTFGAGSRLTVL.

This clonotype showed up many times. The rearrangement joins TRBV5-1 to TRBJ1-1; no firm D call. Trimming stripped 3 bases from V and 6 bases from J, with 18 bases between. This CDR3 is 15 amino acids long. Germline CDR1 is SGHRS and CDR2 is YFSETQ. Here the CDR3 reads CASSSLYTVSSEAFF. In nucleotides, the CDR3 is TGCGCCAGCAGCTCCCTCTACACCGTCAGCTCTGAAGCTTTCTTT.

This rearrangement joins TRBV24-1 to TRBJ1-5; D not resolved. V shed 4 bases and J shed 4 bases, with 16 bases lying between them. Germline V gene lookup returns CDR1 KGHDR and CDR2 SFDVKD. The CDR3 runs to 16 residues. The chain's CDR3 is CATSDAHDFGNQPQHF. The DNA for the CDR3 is TGTGCCACCAGTGACGCCCATGATTTTGGTAATCAGCCCCAGCATTTT.

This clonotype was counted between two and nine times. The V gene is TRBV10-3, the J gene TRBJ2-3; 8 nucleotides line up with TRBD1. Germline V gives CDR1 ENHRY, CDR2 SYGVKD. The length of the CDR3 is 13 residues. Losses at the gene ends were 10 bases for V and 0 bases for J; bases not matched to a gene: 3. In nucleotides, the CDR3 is TGTGCCACAGGGGGCGCGAGCACAGATACGCAGTATTTT. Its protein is CATGGASTDTQYF.

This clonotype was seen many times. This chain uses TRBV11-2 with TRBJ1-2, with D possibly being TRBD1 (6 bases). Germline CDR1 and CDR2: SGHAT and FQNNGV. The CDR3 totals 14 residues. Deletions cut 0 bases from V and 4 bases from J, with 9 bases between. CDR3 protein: CASSLDQGSYGYTF. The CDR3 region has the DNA TGTGCCAGCAGCTTAGATCAGGGGAGCTATGGCTACACCTTC.

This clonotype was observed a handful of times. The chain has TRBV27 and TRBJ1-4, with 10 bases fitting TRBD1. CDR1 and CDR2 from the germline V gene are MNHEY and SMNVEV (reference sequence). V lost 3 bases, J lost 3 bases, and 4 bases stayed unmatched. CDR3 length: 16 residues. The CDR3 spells CASSFVGQGANEKLFF. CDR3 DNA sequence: TGTGCCAGCAGTTTCGTAGGACAGGGGGCTAATGAAAAACTGTTTTTT.

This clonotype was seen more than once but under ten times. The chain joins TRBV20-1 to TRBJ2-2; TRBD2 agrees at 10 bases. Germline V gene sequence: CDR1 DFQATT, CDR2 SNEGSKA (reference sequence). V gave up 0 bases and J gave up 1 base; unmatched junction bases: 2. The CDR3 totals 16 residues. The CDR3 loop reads CSARDRTSGNTGELFF. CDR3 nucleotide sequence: TGCAGTGCTAGAGATCGGACTAGCGGGAACACCGGGGAGCTGTTTTTT.

The chain's CDR3 is CASSYSNRGSLFF. CDR3 bases: TGTGCCAGCAGTTACTCGAATAGGGGATCCTTGTTCTTC. The chain couples TRBV6-5 to TRBJ2-1, with a tentative D call TRBD1 (5 bases). The CDR3 totals 13 residues. Deletions cut 0 bases from V and 15 bases from J, with 15 bases between. In germline, CDR1 is MNHEY, CDR2 SVGAGI.

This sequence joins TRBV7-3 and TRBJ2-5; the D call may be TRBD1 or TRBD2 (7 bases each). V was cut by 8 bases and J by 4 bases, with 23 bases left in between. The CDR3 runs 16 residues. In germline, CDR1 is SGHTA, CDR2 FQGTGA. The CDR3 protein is CASARGGSRAGETQYF. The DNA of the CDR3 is TGTGCCAGCGCCAGGGGGGGATCCCGGGCTGGAGAGACCCAGTACTTC.

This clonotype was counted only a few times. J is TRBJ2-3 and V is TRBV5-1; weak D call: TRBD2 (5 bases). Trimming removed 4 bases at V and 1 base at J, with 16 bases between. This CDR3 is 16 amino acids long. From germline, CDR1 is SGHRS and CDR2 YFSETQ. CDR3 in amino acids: CASSGETGTRTDTQYF. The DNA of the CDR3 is TGCGCCAGCAGCGGGGAGACTGGAACACGCACAGATACGCAGTATTTT.

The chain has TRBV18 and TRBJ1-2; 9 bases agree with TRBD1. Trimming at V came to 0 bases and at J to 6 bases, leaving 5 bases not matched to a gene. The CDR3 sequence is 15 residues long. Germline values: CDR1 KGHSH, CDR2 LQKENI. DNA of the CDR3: TGTGCCAGCTCACCACCGTCTGGACAGGGGAATGGCTACACCTTC. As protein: CASSPPSGQGNGYTF.

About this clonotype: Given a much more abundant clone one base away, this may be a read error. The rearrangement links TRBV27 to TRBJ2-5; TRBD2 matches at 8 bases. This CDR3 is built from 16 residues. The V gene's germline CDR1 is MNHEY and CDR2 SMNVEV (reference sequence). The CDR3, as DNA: TGTGCCAGCAGTCCGGGGGCGGGGGGAAACGGAGAGACCCATTACTTC. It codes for CASSPGAGGNGETHYF.

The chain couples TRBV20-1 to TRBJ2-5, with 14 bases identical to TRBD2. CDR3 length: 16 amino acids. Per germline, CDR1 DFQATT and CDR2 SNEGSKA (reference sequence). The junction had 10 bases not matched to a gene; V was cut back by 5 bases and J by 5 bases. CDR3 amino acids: CSAEHGLAGGSETQYF. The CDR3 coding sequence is TGCAGTGCTGAACACGGACTAGCGGGGGGTAGTGAGACCCAGTACTTC.

The CDR3 nucleotides read TGTGCCAGCAGCTCCGAGACAGGGGGCCAAGGGCCCCAGCATTTT. It codes for CASSSETGGQGPQHF. The V and J genes are TRBV7-2 and TRBJ1-5, with 10 bases aligning to TRBD1. V lost 4 bases and J lost 9; bases outside the gene matches: 9. This CDR3 region has 15 residues. The germline CDR1 and CDR2 sequences are SGHTA and FQGNSA.

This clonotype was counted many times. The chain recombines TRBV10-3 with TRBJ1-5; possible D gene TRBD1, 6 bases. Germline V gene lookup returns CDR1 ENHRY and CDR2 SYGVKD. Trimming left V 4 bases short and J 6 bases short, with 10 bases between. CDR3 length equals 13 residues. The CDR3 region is CAISGGRGQPQHF. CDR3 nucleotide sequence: TGTGCCATCAGTGGGGGGCGCGGTCAGCCCCAGCATTTT.

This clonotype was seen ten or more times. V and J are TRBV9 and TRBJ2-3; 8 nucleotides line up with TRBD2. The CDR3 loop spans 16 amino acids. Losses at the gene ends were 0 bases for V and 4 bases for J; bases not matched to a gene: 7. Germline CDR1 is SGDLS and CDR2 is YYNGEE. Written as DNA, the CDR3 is TGTGCCAGCAGCGTAGACGGGGGGGCCTTCCCAGATACGCAGTATTTT. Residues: CASSVDGGAFPDTQYF.

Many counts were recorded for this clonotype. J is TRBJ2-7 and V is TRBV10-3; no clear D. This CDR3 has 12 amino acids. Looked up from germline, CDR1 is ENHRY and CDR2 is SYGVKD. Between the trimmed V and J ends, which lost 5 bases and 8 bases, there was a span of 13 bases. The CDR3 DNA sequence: TGTGCCATCAGTTCAGGAGCCCCAAAGCAGTACGTC. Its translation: CAISSGAPKQYV.

The CDR3 sequence is CASSRSPRGAYEQYF. The CDR3 DNA reads TGCGCCAGCAGCCGTTCCCCACGCGGGGCCTACGAGCAGTACTTC. The rearrangement joins TRBV4-3 to TRBJ2-7; maybe TRBD2 (6 bases). This CDR3 region has 15 residues. Germline lookup yields CDR1 LGHNA and CDR2 YSLEER. V lost 4 bases and J 2 bases, leaving 15 bases between the germline ends.

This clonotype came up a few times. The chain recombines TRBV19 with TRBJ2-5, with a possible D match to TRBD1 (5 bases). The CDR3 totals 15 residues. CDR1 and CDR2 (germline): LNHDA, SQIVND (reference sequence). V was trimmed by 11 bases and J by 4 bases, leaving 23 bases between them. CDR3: CAPWWLKTAGETQYF. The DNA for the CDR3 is TGTGCCCCGTGGTGGTTGAAGACAGCCGGAGAGACCCAGTACTTC.

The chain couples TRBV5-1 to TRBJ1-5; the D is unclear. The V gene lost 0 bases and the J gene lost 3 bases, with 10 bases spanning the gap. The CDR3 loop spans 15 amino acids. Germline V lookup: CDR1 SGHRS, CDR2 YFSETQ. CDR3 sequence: CASSLDGRHNQPQHF. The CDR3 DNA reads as TGCGCCAGCAGCTTGGACGGCCGACACAATCAGCCCCAGCATTTT.

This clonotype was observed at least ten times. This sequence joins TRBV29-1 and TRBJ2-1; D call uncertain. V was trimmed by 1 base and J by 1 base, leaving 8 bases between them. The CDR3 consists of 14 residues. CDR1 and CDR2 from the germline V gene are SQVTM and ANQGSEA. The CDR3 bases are TGCAGCGTTGAAGCAGTCAGTTCCTACAATGAGCAGTTCTTC. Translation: CSVEAVSSYNEQFF.